This TCR beta chain was captured by sequencing in a study of neoadjuvant anti-PD-1 for oral cavity cancer. Study summary: Most patients had three to four biweekly doses of 3 mg/kg nivolumab before resection. Around day 43, patients without progression received a fourth nivolumab dose before surgery.

Clones were read by immunoSEQ multiplex PCR, and TCRdb kept only the in-frame ones, dropping some. This repertoire shows 63,000 or so clones, approximately 87% found once; its top ten account for less than 3%. Time point given: after neoadjuvant nivolumab, at surgical resection. Cohort: HPV-negative, locally advanced oral cavity squamous cell carcinoma patients. This sample comprised PBMCs, obtained after nivolumab (anti-PD-1) treatment. The source of this sequence is a person between 40 and 79 years old with oral cavity squamous cell carcinoma.

CDR3 sequence (DNA): TGTGCCAGCGTCCGGGGGCACGGGAACACTGAAGCTTTCTTT. Translation gives CASVRGHGNTEAFF. The chain joins TRBV7-8 to TRBJ1-1; a weak D match, TRBD1 (6 bases). The CDR3 is made up of 14 amino acids. Germline lookup yields CDR1 SGHVS and CDR2 FQNEAQ. The germline V and J ends were trimmed by 8 bases and 1 base, with 14 bases remaining between them.